This is a list of T cell receptor beta chains from one sample in a study of cytomegalovirus exposure and HLA in healthy donors. Clones were sequenced by immunoSEQ multiplex PCR, and TCRdb holds only the in-frame ones, with some missing. The sample consists of roughly 170,000 clones, roughly 80% of them appearing once. Sequencing was performed on PBMCs. The receptors originated from a man between 25 and 39 years old in good health and CMV-seropositive. Each CDR3 is given with its conserved first and last residue. A D gene is named only where the DNA matches it firmly. Clone size appears in some rows only: once, few, many, or a class for an expanded clone.

NA | TRBJ2-2 | TRBD1 | TRBV7-2 | TGTGCCAGCAGCGAAAGCAGGACAGGGTTCACCGGGGAGCTGTTTTTT | CASSESRTGFTGELFF
NA | TRBJ2-1 | TRBD1 | TRBV11-2 | TGTGCCAGCAGCTTATTGACAGGGGGTTTGACCTACAATGAGCAGTTCTTC | CASSLLTGGLTYNEQFF
once | TRBJ1-4 | NA | TRBV5-6 | TGTGCCAGCAGCCACACACGGACTTATGAAAAACTGTTTTTT | CASSHTRTYEKLFF
NA | TRBJ2-1 | NA | TRBV11-3 | TGTGCCAGCAGCTTAGAGGGGGCTGGGGTCTACAATGAGCAGTTCTTC | CASSLEGAGVYNEQFF
NA | TRBJ1-2 | NA | TRBV19 | TGTGCCAGTAGTCCCTATCCCCGTGACTGGACTCCGAACTATGGCTACACCTTC | CASSPYPRDWTPNYGYTF
NA | TRBJ2-7 | NA | TRBV6-5 | TGTGCCAGCAGCCCCCCGGGTGTCTTAGAGCAGTACTTC | CASSPPGVLEQYF
few | TRBJ1-6 | TRBD1 | TRBV6-6 | TGTGCCAGCAGTTACGCCGGGACAGGGAATTCACCCCTCCACTTT | CASSYAGTGNSPLHF
NA | TRBJ2-1 | NA | TRBV7-3 | TGTGCCAGCAGCCACTACTACGTCGGAGCCAGCTCCTACAATGAGCAGTTCTTC | CASSHYYVGASSYNEQFF
NA | TRBJ2-7 | NA | TRBV2 | TGTGCCAGCAGTGTTCAGGGCTCCTACGAGCAGTACTTC | CASSVQGSYEQYF
NA | TRBJ2-3 | NA | TRBV10-3 | TGTGCCATCAATGGAGGGGTGGAGGATACGCAGTATTTT | CAINGGVEDTQYF
NA | TRBJ1-2 | TRBD1 | TRBV25-1 | TGTGCCAGCAGTGAAAGAAGGGACAGTGGTAACTATGGCTACACCTTC | CASSERRDSGNYGYTF
NA | TRBJ2-2 | TRBD1 | TRBV28 | TGTGCCAGCAGTTCTGGGGACAGGGGGCTGTACACCGGGGAGCTGTTTTTT | CASSSGDRGLYTGELFF
NA | TRBJ2-1 | TRBD1 | TRBV6-5 | TGTGCCAGCAGTTACGACAGGGGGCTATCCCACAATGAGCAGTTCTTC | CASSYDRGLSHNEQFF
NA | TRBJ1-2 | TRBD1 | TRBV12-5 | TGTGCTAGTGGTTTGGGGACCGGGACAGGGGGCGATGGCTACACCTTC | CASGLGTGTGGDGYTF
NA | TRBJ2-7 | NA | TRBV5-6 | TGTGCCAGCAGCTTGGTCCAGGGCATCAATTACGAGCAGTACTTC | CASSLVQGINYEQYF
NA | TRBJ2-5 | TRBD2 | TRBV5-8 | TGTGCCAGCAGCTTGGGGACTAGCGGGGAAGGGGAGACCCAGTACTTC | CASSLGTSGEGETQYF
NA | TRBJ1-5 | TRBD1 | TRBV19 | TGTGCCAGTAGTATAATTGGGACAGGGCAACAGCCCCAGCATTTT | CASSIIGTGQQPQHF
NA | TRBJ2-3 | NA | TRBV7-2 | TGTGCCAGCAGCTTAGGGGCCCAGGGATATACGCAGTATTTT | CASSLGAQGYTQYF
NA | TRBJ2-3 | NA | TRBV6-5 | TGTGCCAGCAGTTACTCGACTGCCACGAGCACAGATACGCAGTATTTT | CASSYSTATSTDTQYF
NA | TRBJ1-2 | NA | TRBV14 | TGTGCCAGCAGCCAAGACGTTGGGGTGGGAGCAAACTATGGCTACACCTTC | CASSQDVGVGANYGYTF
NA | TRBJ1-5 | TRBD1 | TRBV5-1 | TGCGCCAGCAAGCTAGGACAGGGTCCAAATCAGCCCCAGCATTTT | CASKLGQGPNQPQHF
NA | TRBJ1-1 | TRBD1 | TRBV5-5 | TGTGCCAGCAGCTCCAGGGGACAGGAGAACACTGAAGCTTTCTTT | CASSSRGQENTEAFF
NA | TRBJ1-6 | TRBD1 | TRBV10-3 | TGTGCCATCAAAGGGACAGGCTCTTTTCCGAATTCACCCCTCCACTTT | CAIKGTGSFPNSPLHF
few | TRBJ2-1 | NA | TRBV11-3 | TGTGCCAGCAGCAACTGGGAGAATGAGCAGTTCTTC | CASSNWENEQFF
NA | TRBJ2-5 | NA | TRBV7-9 | TGTGCCAGCAGCTTATCCGGGACTCAAGAGACCCAGTACTTC | CASSLSGTQETQYF
NA | TRBJ1-2 | NA | TRBV5-1 | TGCGCCAGCAGCCTACAGGGAGGGCTCCATTATGGCTACACCTTC | CASSLQGGLHYGYTF
NA | TRBJ2-3 | TRBD2 | TRBV6-1 | TGTGCCAGCAGTGAAGGGACTAGCGGAACAGATACGCAGTATTTT | CASSEGTSGTDTQYF
NA | TRBJ1-5 | TRBD1 | TRBV18 | TGTGCCAGCTCACCGGGACAGGGAAGAAATCAGCCCCAGCATTTT | CASSPGQGRNQPQHF
NA | TRBJ2-7 | TRBD2 | TRBV6-6 | TGTGCCAGCAGTTACTTGGGACTAGCGGGCTACGAGCAGTACTTC | CASSYLGLAGYEQYF
NA | TRBJ1-4 | NA | TRBV11-2 | TGTGCCAGCAGCTGGCAGGGAAAAGGAAATGAAAAACTGTTTTTT | CASSWQGKGNEKLFF
NA | TRBJ1-6 | NA | TRBV15 | TGTGCCACCAGCCCCCCGACAGGACCCTCCTATAATTCACCCCTCCACTTT | CATSPPTGPSYNSPLHF
once | TRBJ1-5 | TRBD1 | TRBV28 | TGTGCCAGCAGAGGACAGGGGACTCAGCCCCAGCATTTT | CASRGQGTQPQHF
few | TRBJ2-5 | NA | TRBV20-1 | TGCAGTGCAAGCCTTGGAGAGACCCAGTACTTC | CSASLGETQYF
NA | TRBJ2-3 | TRBD2 | TRBV5-4 | TGTGCCAGCAGCTTGGGCCCCGGGGGGGCTACGTCAGATACGCAGTATTTT | CASSLGPGGATSDTQYF
NA | TRBJ2-1 | NA | TRBV4-1 | TGCGCCAGCAGCTCTCAATACAGCGGTACCTCCTACAATGAGCAGTTCTTC | CASSSQYSGTSYNEQFF
NA | TRBJ2-7 | TRBD1 | TRBV7-9 | TGTGCCAGCAGCTCAGGACAGGGGGACTACGAGCAGTACTTC | CASSSGQGDYEQYF
once | TRBJ1-3 | NA | TRBV19 | TGTGCCAGTAGTATGCAGGTAGCTGGAAACACCATATATTTT | CASSMQVAGNTIYF
NA | TRBJ1-6 | NA | TRBV7-2 | TGTGCCAGCAGCTCGAAGACTCTTCCTAATTCACCCCTCCACTTT | CASSSKTLPNSPLHF
NA | TRBJ2-5 | NA | TRBV4-3 | TGCGCCAGCAGCCAAGAGGGTTTAGGGGCAGGGAGGTGGGAGACCCAGTACTTC | CASSQEGLGAGRWETQYF
few | TRBJ1-1 | NA | TRBV5-4 | TGTGCCAGCAGTCCAGGTGGGCAGAACACTGAAGCTTTCTTT | CASSPGGQNTEAFF
NA | TRBJ2-7 | NA | TRBV6-4 | TGTGCCAGCAGTGACGAGGTCGGAGAGCAGTACTTC | CASSDEVGEQYF
NA | TRBJ1-6 | NA | TRBV7-2 | TGTGCCAGCAGCTTAGAGCGGGCCAGGAACGTTCCCCTCCACTTT | CASSLERARNVPLHF